The text below deals with one T cell receptor beta chain. What it binds is not known. The sample belongs to a study of yellow fever vaccine responses in identical twins. Germline assignment: CDR1 LNHNV and CDR2 YYDKDF (reference sequence). The junction had 10 bases not matched to a gene; V was cut back by 5 bases and J by 6 bases. The CDR3 totals 16 residues. TCRdb reprocessed the RT-PCR reads with MiXCR, giving one entry per CDR3 protein. Counted here are some 5,400 distinct CDR3 sequences, roughly 89% occurring once; the ten biggest clones make up around 3%. Study conclusions and caveats: Twins' vaccine T cell responses were reported to seem partly convergent and partly personalized.

Sequenced here: T cells from blood (PBMCs), unsorted or a sorted subset (not recorded which), sampled before or after yellow fever vaccination (not recorded which). This TCR came from a woman between 18 and 30 years old who received the yellow fever vaccine. This chain links TRBV15 with TRBJ1-2; 12 bases are a match to TRBD1. Here the CDR3 reads CATSVQTGTGGDGYTF. The CDR3 coding sequence is TGTGCCACCAGCGTACAGACCGGGACAGGGGGCGATGGCTACACCTTC.